The rows below give T cell receptor beta chains drawn from one sample of a study of blood T cell repertoires in COVID-19. Libraries were prepared by immunoSEQ multiplex PCR; TCRdb keeps only in-frame clonotypes and omits some of them. Of fewer than 200,000 clones in the sample, about 86% were seen once. The source material was peripheral blood. The receptors were gathered from a man aged 50 to 60 with active or convalescent COVID-19. Each CDR3 is given with its conserved first and last residue. Fields, in order: D gene, V gene, CDR3 length, clone size, J gene, CDR3 DNA, CDR3 protein. D genes are given only for firm matches. Where a row states a size, it is once, few, many or the class of an expanded clone; other rows omit it.

D: -
V: TRBV7-3
length: 15
size: -
J: TRBJ1-5
DNA: TGTGCCAGCAGCTTAAGTTCAGCGGGGGATCAGCCCCAGCATTTT
CDR3: CASSLSSAGDQPQHF

D: -
V: TRBV30
length: 12
size: -
J: TRBJ1-1
DNA: TGTGCCTGGAGTCCAGGGCCGCTTGGAGCTTTCTTT
CDR3: CAWSPGPLGAFF

D: -
V: TRBV19
length: 18
size: -
J: TRBJ2-7
DNA: TGTGCCAGTACCCAGGACAGCCCTCCCATTGTTTTAAAGAACGAGCAGTACTTC
CDR3: CASTQDSPPIVLKNEQYF

D: TRBD1
V: TRBV19
length: 15
size: -
J: TRBJ2-2
DNA: TGTGCCAGTAGTATCGGGACAGGGTTAGGCGGGGAGCTGTTTTTT
CDR3: CASSIGTGLGGELFF

D: TRBD2
V: TRBV19
length: 14
size: -
J: TRBJ2-5
DNA: TGTGCCAGTAGTATAGATGGGCTAGCGGGAGACCGAAACTTC
CDR3: CASSIDGLAGDRNF

D: -
V: TRBV6-1
length: 13
size: -
J: TRBJ1-5
DNA: TGTGCCAGCAGTGACGGTAGCAATCAGCCCCAGCATTTT
CDR3: CASSDGSNQPQHF

D: TRBD1
V: TRBV2
length: 15
size: once
J: TRBJ1-5
DNA: TGTGCCAGCGGACAGGGCGATTATAGCAATCAGCCCCAGCATTTT
CDR3: CASGQGDYSNQPQHF

D: -
V: TRBV2
length: 14
size: -
J: TRBJ1-2
DNA: TGTGCCAGCGGTGAAAGTGATAGCACCTATGGCTACACCTTC
CDR3: CASGESDSTYGYTF

D: -
V: TRBV28
length: 16
size: -
J: TRBJ1-4
DNA: TGTGCCAGCAGTTCTGGGGGGGTACGGACTAATGAAAAACTGTTTTTT
CDR3: CASSSGGVRTNEKLFF

D: -
V: TRBV2
length: 14
size: -
J: TRBJ2-3
DNA: TGTGCCAGCAGATCGACGGAGGAAGCAGATACGCAGTATTTT
CDR3: CASRSTEEADTQYF

D: -
V: TRBV27
length: 12
size: -
J: TRBJ1-2
DNA: TGTGCCAGCTCAACCCCAGGGTATGGCTACACCTTC
CDR3: CASSTPGYGYTF

D: -
V: TRBV7-6
length: 14
size: -
J: TRBJ1-3
DNA: TGTGCCAGCAGCTTAGACTGGTCCGGAAACACCATATATTTT
CDR3: CASSLDWSGNTIYF

D: TRBD1
V: TRBV12-3/TRBV12-4
length: 13
size: -
J: TRBJ1-2
DNA: TGTGCCAGCAGTTTCTCGACAGGGCTCGCCTACACCTTC
CDR3: CASSFSTGLAYTF

D: -
V: TRBV9
length: 13
size: -
J: TRBJ2-1
DNA: TGTGCCAGCAGCGTGGCGGATTACAATGAGCAGTTCTTC
CDR3: CASSVADYNEQFF

D: -
V: TRBV2
length: 14
size: -
J: TRBJ1-4
DNA: TGTGCCAGCAGTGTAGGACTATTTAATGAAAAACTGTTTTTT
CDR3: CASSVGLFNEKLFF

D: TRBD1
V: TRBV11-2
length: 14
size: few
J: TRBJ1-1
DNA: TGTGCCAGCAGCATGGGACAGGGGAACACTGAAGCTTTCTTT
CDR3: CASSMGQGNTEAFF

D: -
V: TRBV3-1/TRBV3-2
length: 16
size: -
J: TRBJ2-3
DNA: TGTGCCAGCAGCCAGCCCCCTTCTAGCGGCACAGATACGCAGTATTTT
CDR3: CASSQPPSSGTDTQYF

D: -
V: TRBV7-2
length: 14
size: -
J: TRBJ2-3
DNA: TGTGCCAGCAGCCCCCTAGGGAGAGGAGATACGCAGTATTTT
CDR3: CASSPLGRGDTQYF

D: TRBD2
V: TRBV6-6
length: 16
size: -
J: TRBJ2-3
DNA: TGTGCCAGCAGATCAGGGCTAGCGGGGAGCACAGATACGCAGTATTTT
CDR3: CASRSGLAGSTDTQYF

D: -
V: TRBV6-5
length: 13
size: -
J: TRBJ2-1
DNA: TGTGCCAGCATTCCAAGGGGGTACAATGAGCAGTTCTTC
CDR3: CASIPRGYNEQFF

D: TRBD2
V: TRBV6-5
length: 15
size: -
J: TRBJ2-5
DNA: TGTGCCAGCAGTCCCGCCGGGACTAACCAAGAGACCCAGTACTTC
CDR3: CASSPAGTNQETQYF

D: -
V: TRBV11-2
length: 15
size: large
J: TRBJ2-7
DNA: TGTGCCAGCAGCTTAGATCCCACAGCCACCTACGAGCAGTACTTC
CDR3: CASSLDPTATYEQYF